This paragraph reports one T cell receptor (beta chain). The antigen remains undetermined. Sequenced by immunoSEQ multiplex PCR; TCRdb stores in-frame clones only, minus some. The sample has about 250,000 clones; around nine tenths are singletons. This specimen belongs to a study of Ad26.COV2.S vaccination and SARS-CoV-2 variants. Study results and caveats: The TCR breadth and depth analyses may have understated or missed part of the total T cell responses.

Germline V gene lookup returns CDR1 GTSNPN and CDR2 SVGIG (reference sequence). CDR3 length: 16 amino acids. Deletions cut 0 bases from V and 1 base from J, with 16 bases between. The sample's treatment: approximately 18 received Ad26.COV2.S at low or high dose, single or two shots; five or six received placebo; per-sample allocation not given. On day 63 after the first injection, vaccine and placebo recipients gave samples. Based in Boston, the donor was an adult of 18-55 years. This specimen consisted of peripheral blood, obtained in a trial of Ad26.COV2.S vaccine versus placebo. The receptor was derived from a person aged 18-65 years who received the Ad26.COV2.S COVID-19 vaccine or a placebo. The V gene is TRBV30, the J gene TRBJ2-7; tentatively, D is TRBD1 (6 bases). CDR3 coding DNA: TGTGCCTGGAGTGTAAGAGGACAGCTCTTATCCTACGAGCAGTACTTC. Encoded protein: CAWSVRGQLLSYEQYF.